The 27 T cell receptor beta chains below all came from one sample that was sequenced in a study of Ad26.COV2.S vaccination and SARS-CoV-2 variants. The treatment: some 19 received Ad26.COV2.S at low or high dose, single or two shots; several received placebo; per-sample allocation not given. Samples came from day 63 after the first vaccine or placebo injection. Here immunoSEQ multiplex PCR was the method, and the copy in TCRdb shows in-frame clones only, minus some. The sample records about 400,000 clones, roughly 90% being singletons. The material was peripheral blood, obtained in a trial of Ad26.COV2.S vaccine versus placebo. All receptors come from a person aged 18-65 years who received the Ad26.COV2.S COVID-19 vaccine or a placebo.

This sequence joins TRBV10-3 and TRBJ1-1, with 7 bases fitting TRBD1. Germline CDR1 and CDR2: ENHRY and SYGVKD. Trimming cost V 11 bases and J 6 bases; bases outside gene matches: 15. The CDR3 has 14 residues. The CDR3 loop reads CAVRPGGGTAEAFF. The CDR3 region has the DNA TGTGCCGTCCGGCCGGGCGGGGGGACAGCTGAAGCTTTCTTT.

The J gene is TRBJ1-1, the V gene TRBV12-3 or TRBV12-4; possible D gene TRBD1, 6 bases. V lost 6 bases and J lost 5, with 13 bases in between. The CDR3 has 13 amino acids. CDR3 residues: CASSSQGGTEAFF. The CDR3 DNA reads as TGTGCCAGCAGCTCACAGGGAGGAACTGAAGCTTTCTTT.

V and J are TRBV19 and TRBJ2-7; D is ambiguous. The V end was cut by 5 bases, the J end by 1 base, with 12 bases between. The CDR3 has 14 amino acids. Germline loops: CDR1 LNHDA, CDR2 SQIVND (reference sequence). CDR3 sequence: CASSLLLESYEQYF. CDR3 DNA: TGTGCCAGTAGTCTGTTATTGGAATCCTACGAGCAGTACTTC.

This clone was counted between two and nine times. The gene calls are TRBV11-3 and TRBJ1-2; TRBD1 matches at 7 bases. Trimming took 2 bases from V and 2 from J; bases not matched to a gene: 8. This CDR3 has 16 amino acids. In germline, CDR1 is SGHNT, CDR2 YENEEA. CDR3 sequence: CASSLSLQGTNYGYTF. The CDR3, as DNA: TGTGCCAGCAGCTTATCCCTACAGGGGACCAACTATGGCTACACCTTC.

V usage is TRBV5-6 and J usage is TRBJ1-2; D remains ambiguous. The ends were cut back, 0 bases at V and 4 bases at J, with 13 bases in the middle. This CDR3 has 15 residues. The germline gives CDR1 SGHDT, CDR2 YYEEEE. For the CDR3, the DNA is TGTGCCAGCAGCTTGGATGAGGCGTGGAGCTATGGCTACACCTTC. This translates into CASSLDEAWSYGYTF. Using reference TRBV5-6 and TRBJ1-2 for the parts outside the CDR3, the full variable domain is DAGVTQSPTHLIKTRGQQVTLRCSPKSGHDTVSWYQQALGQGPQFIFQYYEEEERQRGNFPDRFSGHQFPNYSSELNVNALLLGDSALYLCASSLDEAWSYGYTFGSGTRLTVV.

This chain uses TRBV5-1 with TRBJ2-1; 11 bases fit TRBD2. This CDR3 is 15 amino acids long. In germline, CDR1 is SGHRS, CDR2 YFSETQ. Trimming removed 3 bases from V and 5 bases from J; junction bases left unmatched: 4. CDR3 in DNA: TGCGCCAGCAGCTCATTAGCGGGGGGGCACAATGAGCAGTTCTTC. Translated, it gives CASSSLAGGHNEQFF.

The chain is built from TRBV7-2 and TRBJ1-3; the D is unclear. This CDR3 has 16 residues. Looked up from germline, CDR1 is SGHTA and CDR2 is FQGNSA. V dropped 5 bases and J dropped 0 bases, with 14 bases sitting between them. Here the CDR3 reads CASSKVARSSGNTIYF. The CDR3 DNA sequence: TGTGCCAGCAGCAAAGTGGCCAGGAGCTCTGGAAACACCATATATTTT.

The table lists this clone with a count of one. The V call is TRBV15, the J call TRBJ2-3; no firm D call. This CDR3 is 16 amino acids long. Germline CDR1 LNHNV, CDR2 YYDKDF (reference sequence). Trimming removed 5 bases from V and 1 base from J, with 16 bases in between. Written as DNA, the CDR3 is TGTGCCACCAGCGGTTATGATAAGGAAGGCACAGATACGCAGTATTTT. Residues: CATSGYDKEGTDTQYF.

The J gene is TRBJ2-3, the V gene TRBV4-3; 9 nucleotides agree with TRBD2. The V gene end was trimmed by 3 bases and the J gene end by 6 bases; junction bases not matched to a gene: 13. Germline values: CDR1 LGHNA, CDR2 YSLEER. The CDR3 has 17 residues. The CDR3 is CASSQASPGLASDTQYF. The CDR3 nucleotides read TGCGCCAGCAGCCAGGCGTCTCCGGGACTAGCTAGCGATACGCAGTATTTT.

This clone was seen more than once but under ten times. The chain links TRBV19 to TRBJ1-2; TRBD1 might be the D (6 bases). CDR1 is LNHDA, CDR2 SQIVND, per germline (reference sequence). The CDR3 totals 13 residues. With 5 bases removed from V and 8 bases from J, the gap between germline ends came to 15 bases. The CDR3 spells CASSPRQAGGYTF. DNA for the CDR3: TGTGCCAGTAGTCCCCGACAGGCGGGAGGCTACACCTTC.

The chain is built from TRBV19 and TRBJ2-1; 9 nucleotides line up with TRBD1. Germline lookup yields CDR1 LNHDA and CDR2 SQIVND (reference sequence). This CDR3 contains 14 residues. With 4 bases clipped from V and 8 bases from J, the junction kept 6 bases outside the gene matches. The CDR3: CASSNWDRVDEQFF. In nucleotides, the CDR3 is TGTGCCAGTAGTAATTGGGACAGGGTCGATGAGCAGTTCTTC.

Written as DNA, the CDR3 is TGTGCCAGCAGCCTTTCCGGACAGGTTCGCTATGGCTACACCTTC. Residues: CASSLSGQVRYGYTF. The chain combines TRBV27 with TRBJ1-2; TRBD1 aligns across 7 bases. V trimming: 6 bases; J trimming: 4 bases; junction bases outside the gene matches: 11. Germline V CDR1 and CDR2: MNHEY, SMNVEV (reference sequence). This CDR3 comprises 15 residues.

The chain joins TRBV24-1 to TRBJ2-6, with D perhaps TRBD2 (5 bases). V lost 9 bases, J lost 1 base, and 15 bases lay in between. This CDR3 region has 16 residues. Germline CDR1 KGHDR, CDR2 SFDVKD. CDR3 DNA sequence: TGTGCCACCGACGGAGGTAGTTATTCTGGGGCCAACGTCCTGACTTTC. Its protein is CATDGGSYSGANVLTF.

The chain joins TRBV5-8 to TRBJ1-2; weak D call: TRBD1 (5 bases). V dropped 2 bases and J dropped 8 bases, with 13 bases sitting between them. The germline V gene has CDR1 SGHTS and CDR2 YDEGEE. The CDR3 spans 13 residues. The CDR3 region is CASSLTRVEGYTF. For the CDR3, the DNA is TGTGCCAGCAGCTTAACCAGGGTGGAGGGCTACACCTTC.

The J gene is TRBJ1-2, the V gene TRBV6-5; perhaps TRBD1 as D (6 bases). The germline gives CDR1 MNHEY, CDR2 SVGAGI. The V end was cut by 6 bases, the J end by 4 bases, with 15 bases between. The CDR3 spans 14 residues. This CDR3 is CASRNRDFGYGYTF. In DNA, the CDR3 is TGTGCCAGCAGGAACAGGGATTTCGGCTATGGCTACACCTTC.

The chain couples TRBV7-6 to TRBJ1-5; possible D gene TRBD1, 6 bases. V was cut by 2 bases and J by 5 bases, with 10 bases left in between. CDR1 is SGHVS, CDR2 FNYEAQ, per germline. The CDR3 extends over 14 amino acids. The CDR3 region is CASSLSGGDQPQHF. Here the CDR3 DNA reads TGTGCCAGCAGCTTATCGGGGGGCGATCAGCCCCAGCATTTT. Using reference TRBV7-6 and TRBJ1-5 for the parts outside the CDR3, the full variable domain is GAGVSQSPRYKVTKRGQDVALRCDPISGHVSLYWYRQALGQGPEFLTYFNYEAQQDKSGLPNDRFSAERPEGSISTLTIQRTEQRDSAMYRCASSLSGGDQPQHFGDGTRLSIL.

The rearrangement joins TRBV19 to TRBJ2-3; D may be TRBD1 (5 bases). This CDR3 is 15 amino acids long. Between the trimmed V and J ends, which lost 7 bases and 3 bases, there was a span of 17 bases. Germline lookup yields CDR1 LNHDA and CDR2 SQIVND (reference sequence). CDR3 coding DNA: TGTGCCAGTACCTTCGCAGGGAAATGGACAGATACGCAGTATTTT. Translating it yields CASTFAGKWTDTQYF.

DNA for the CDR3: TGTGCCAGCTCACCTACCCAATTGGGGGAGATCGGCTACACCTTC. Its protein is CASSPTQLGEIGYTF. The V call is TRBV18, the J call TRBJ1-2; TRBD1 is a possible D gene (5 bases). Germline CDR1 reads KGHSH; CDR2 reads LQKENI. The germline V and J ends were trimmed by 3 bases and 8 bases, with 19 bases remaining between them. CDR3 length equals 15 residues.

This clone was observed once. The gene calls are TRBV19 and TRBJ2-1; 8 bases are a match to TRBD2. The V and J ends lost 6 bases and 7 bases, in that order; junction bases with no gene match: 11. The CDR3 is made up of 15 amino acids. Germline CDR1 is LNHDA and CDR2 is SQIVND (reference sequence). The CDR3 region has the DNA TGTGCCAGTAGACAGGCCGGGACTAGTCCTAATGAGCAGTTCTTC. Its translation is CASRQAGTSPNEQFF. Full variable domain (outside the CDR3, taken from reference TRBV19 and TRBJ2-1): DGGITQSPKYLFRKEGQNVTLSCEQNLNHDAMYWYRQDPGQGLRLIYYSQIVNDFQKGDIAEGYSVSREKKESFPLTVTSAQKNPTAFYLCASRQAGTSPNEQFFGPGTRLTVL.

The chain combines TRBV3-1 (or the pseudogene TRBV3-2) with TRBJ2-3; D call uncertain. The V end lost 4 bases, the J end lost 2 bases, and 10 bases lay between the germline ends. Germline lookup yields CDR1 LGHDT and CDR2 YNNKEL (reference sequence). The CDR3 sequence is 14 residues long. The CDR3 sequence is CASSPPFHTDTQYF. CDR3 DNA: TGTGCCAGCAGCCCACCTTTTCACACAGATACGCAGTATTTT.

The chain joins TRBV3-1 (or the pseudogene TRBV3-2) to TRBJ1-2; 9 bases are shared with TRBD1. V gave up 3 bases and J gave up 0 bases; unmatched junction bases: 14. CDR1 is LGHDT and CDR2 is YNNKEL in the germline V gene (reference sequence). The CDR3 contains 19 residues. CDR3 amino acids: CASSHRGVTGQGANYGYTF. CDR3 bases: TGTGCCAGCAGCCACCGAGGGGTTACGGGACAGGGAGCTAACTATGGCTACACCTTC.

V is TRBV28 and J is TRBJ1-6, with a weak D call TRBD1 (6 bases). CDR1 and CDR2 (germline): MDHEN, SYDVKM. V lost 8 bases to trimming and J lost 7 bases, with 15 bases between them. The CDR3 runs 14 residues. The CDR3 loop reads CASEDGGSNSPLHF. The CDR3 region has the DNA TGTGCCAGCGAAGACGGGGGCTCGAATTCACCCCTCCACTTT.

The CDR3 region is CASSSGRVTEAFF. In DNA form, the CDR3 reads TGTGCCAGCAGTTCGGGGAGGGTCACTGAAGCTTTCTTT. The chain uses TRBV28 and TRBJ1-1; no clear D gene. Between the trimmed V and J ends, which lost 4 bases and 4 bases, there was a span of 10 bases. There are 13 residues in the CDR3. CDR1 is MDHEN, CDR2 SYDVKM, per germline.

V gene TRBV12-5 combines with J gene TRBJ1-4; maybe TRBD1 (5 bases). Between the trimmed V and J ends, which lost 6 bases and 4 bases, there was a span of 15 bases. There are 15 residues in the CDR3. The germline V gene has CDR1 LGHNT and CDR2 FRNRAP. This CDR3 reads CASGRITRGNEKLFF. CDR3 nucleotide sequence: TGTGCTAGTGGCCGGATTACGAGGGGTAATGAAAAACTGTTTTTT.

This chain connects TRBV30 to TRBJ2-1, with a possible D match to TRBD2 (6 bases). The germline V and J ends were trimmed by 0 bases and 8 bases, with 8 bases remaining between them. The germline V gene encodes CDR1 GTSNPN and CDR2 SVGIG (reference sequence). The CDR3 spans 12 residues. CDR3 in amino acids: CAWSVLAHEQFF. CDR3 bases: TGTGCCTGGAGTGTACTAGCCCATGAGCAGTTCTTC. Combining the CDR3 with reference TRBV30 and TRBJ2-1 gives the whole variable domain SQTIHQWPATLVQPVGSPLSLECTVEGTSNPNLYWYRQAAGRGLQLLFYSVGIGQISSEVPQNLSASRPQDRQFILSSKKLLLSDSGFYLCAWSVLAHEQFFGPGTRLTVL.

As DNA, the CDR3 is TGTGCCAGCAGCTTGCGGGGGCACTCCTACGAGCAGTACTTC. Its translation: CASSLRGHSYEQYF. The chain carries TRBV5-6 and TRBJ2-7; D tentatively fits TRBD1 or TRBD2 (6 bases each). CDR1 is SGHDT, CDR2 YYEEEE, per germline. Trimming shortened V by 1 base and J by 0 bases, and 8 bases separated the two germline ends. CDR3 length: 14 amino acids.

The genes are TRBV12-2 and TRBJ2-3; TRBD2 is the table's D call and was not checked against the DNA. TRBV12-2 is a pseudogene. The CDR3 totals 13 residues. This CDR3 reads CASRLPFTDTQYF. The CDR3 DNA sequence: TGTGCAAGTCGCCTCCCGTTCACAGATACGCAGTATTTT.